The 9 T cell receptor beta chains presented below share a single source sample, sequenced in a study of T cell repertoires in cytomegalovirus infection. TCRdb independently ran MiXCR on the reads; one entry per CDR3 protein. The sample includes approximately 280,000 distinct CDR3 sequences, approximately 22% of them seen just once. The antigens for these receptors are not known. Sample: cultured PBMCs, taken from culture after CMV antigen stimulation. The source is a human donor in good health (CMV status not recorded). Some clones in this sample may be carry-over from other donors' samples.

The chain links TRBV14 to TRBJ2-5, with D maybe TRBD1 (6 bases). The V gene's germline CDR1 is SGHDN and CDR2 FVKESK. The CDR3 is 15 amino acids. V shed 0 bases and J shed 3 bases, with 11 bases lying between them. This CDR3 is CASSQDPAGEETQYF. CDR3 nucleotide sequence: TGTGCCAGCAGCCAAGATCCGGCAGGGGAAGAGACCCAGTACTTC.

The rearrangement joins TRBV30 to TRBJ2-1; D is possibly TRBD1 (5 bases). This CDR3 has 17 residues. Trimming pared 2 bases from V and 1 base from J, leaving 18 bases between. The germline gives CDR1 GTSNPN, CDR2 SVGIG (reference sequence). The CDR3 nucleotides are TGTGCCTGGAGTTTTTCAAGACAGTCGAGATCCTACAATGAGCAGTTCTTC. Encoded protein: CAWSFSRQSRSYNEQFF.

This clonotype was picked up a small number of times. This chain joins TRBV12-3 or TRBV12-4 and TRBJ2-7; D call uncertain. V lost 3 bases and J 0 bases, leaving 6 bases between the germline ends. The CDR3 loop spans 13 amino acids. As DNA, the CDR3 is TGTGCCAGCAGTTTTAGAAACTCCTACGAGCAGTACGTC. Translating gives CASSFRNSYEQYV.

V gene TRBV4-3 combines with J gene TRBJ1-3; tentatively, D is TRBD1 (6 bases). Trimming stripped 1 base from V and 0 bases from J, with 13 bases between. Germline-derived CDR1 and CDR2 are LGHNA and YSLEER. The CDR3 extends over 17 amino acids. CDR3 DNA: TGCGCCAGCAGCCAAGTTTCGGCAGGGGTCTCTGGAAACACCATATATTTT. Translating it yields CASSQVSAGVSGNTIYF.

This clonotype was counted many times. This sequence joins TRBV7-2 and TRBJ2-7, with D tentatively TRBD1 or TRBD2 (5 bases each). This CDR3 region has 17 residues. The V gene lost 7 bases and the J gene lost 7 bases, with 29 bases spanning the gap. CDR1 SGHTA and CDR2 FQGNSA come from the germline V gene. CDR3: CASTRMVGTGEDWEQYF. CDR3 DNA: TGTGCCAGCACCCGGATGGTCGGGACCGGAGAAGACTGGGAGCAGTACTTC.

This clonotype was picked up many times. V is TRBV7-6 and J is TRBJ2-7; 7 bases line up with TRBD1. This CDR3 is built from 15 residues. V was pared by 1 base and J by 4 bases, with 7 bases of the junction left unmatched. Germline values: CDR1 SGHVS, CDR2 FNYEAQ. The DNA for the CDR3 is TGTGCCAGCAGCTTAGAGACAGGACAGGAGTACGAGCAGTACGTC. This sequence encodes CASSLETGQEYEQYV.

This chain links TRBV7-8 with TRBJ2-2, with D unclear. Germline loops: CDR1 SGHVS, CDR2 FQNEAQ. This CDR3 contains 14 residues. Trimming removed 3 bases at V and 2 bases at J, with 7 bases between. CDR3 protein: CASSFGSNTGELFF. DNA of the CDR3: TGTGCCAGCAGCTTCGGTTCAAACACCGGGGAGCTGTTTTTT.

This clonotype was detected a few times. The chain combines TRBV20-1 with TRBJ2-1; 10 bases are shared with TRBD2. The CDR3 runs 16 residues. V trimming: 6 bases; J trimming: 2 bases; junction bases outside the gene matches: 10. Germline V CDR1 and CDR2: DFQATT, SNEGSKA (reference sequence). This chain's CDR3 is CSAPARAGGPYNEQFF. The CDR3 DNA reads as TGCAGTGCGCCCGCCCGAGCGGGAGGGCCCTACAATGAGCAGTTCTTC.

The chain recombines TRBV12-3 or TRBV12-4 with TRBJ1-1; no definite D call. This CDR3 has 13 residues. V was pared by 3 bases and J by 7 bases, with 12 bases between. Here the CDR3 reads CASSFGKLNEAFF. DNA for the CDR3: TGTGCCAGCAGTTTTGGGAAACTTAATGAAGCTTTCTTT.